The rows below give T cell receptor beta chains drawn from one sample of a study of identical twins. TCRdb ran MiXCR on the 5' RACE reads and lists one entry per CDR3 protein. The table lists about 520,000 distinct CDR3 sequences, roughly a fifth of them singletons. A further study also used this sample, focusing on T cells expressing NK-cell markers.

Specimen: CD4+ T cells sorted from blood. The origin of the receptors is a woman aged 18-29 years in good health. Each CDR3 is given with its conserved first and last residue. D genes are given only for firm matches. The size entry is marked missing in some rows and otherwise reads once, few, many or a size class.

-	TRBV20-1	few	TRBJ1-1	TGCAGTGCCCAACAGGGCAGGAACACTGAAGCTTTCTTT	CSAQQGRNTEAFF
-	TRBV11-3	once	TRBJ2-7	TGTGCCAGCAGCAAAACCGGGACGGCAGCCTACGAGCAGTACTTC	CASSKTGTAAYEQYF
TRBD1	TRBV10-3	few	TRBJ2-7	TGTGCCATCAGTGAGAGAACGACAGGGGGCCGGGGCGAGCAGTACTTC	CAISERTTGGRGEQYF
TRBD2	TRBV6-2/TRBV6-3	-	TRBJ2-1	TGTGCCAGCAGTTACGGGGGTAGCGGGCGATACAATGAGCAGTTCTTC	CASSYGGSGRYNEQFF
TRBD2	TRBV7-6	few	TRBJ2-2	TGTGCCAGCAGCTTAGAGGCGGGGGTGAACACCGGGGAGCTGTTTTTT	CASSLEAGVNTGELFF
-	TRBV24-1	few	TRBJ2-1	TGTGCCACCAGTGACAAGGGCACCCTCTCCTACAATGAGCAGTTCTTC	CATSDKGTLSYNEQFF
-	TRBV19	-	TRBJ2-1	TGTGCCAGTAGTGTCGGGACGAACAATGAGCAGTTCTTC	CASSVGTNNEQFF
TRBD2	TRBV12-3/TRBV12-4	few	TRBJ2-1	TGTGCCAGCAGTTTAGCGGGGACTAGCGGGAGGATATTCAATGAGCAGTTCTTC	CASSLAGTSGRIFNEQFF
TRBD1	TRBV12-3/TRBV12-4	many	TRBJ1-3	TGTGCCAGCAGGATGACAGGGGCTGGAAACACCATATATTTT	CASRMTGAGNTIYF
TRBD2	TRBV7-6	few	TRBJ2-3	TGTGCCAGCAGCTCGCGACCGGGAGGTGATAGCACAGATACGCAGTATTTT	CASSSRPGGDSTDTQYF
TRBD2	TRBV7-2	-	TRBJ2-3	TGTGCCAGCTCCTCGCAGCGGGAGCCGGATACGCAGTATTTT	CASSSQREPDTQYF
-	TRBV7-9	-	TRBJ2-7	TGTGCCAGCTCCCTTGGGGGGGCCTGGGGATTC	CASSLGGAWGF
TRBD2	TRBV12-3/TRBV12-4	few	TRBJ2-1	TGTGCCAGCAATCCCTTCGGGCGGGAGGGAGGATCTGAGCAGTTCTTC	CASNPFGREGGSEQFF
-	TRBV7-8	many	TRBJ1-5	TGTGCCAGCAGGTTGGGGGCGAGCAATCAGCCCCAGCATTTT	CASRLGASNQPQHF
TRBD2	TRBV7-9	-	TRBJ2-3	TGTGCCAGCAGCCCCTTCCGGACTAGCGGGCGCACAGATACGCAGTATTTT	CASSPFRTSGRTDTQYF
TRBD2	TRBV7-9	-	TRBJ2-3	TGTGCCAGCACCTTCGGGGGGGGCCCAGATACGCAGTATTTT	CASTFGGGPDTQYF
TRBD1	TRBV10-3	-	TRBJ2-7	TGTGCCATCAGTGAGCCCAGGGGGTCCTACGAGCAGTACTTC	CAISEPRGSYEQYF
-	TRBV20-1	once	TRBJ1-1	TGCAGTGCTAGCACCGGGACCGATGAAGCTTTCTTT	CSASTGTDEAFF
TRBD1	TRBV12-3/TRBV12-4	many	TRBJ1-1	TGTGCCAGCAGTCCCCAAACAGGGGGCACTGAAGCTTTCTTT	CASSPQTGGTEAFF
-	TRBV20-1	few	TRBJ1-5	TGCAGTGCCAAACGTGGGCAGGGTTATCAGCCCCAGCATTTT	CSAKRGQGYQPQHF
-	TRBV5-1	-	TRBJ2-7	TGCGCCAGCAGCATCAGATCGAGCTCCTACGAGCAGTACTTC	CASSIRSSSYEQYF
TRBD1	TRBV20-1	few	TRBJ1-2	TGCAGTGCTTCCAACAGGGGAAGGGGCTACACCTTC	CSASNRGRGYTF
TRBD2	TRBV5-1	few	TRBJ2-3	TGCGCCAGCAGCGTTCGGGGGGGCGAAGATACGCAGTATTTT	CASSVRGGEDTQYF
-	TRBV11-2	-	TRBJ2-7	TGTGCCAGCAGCTCCCGGAGGGTGGTGTGGGACGAGGACTACGAGCAGTACTTC	CASSSRRVVWDEDYEQYF
-	TRBV9	few	TRBJ2-1	TGTGCCAGCAGCGTAGCCCCTATTATGCATACTGAGCAGTTCTTC	CASSVAPIMHTEQFF
TRBD2	TRBV12-3/TRBV12-4	-	TRBJ2-1	TGTGCCAGCAGCACGACTAGCGGGATTAGCTACAATGAGCAGTTCTTC	CASSTTSGISYNEQFF
TRBD1	TRBV5-1	-	TRBJ2-7	TGCGCCAGCAGCTTGGGAACAGGGGATATGGGGGAGCAGTACTTC	CASSLGTGDMGEQYF
TRBD2	TRBV9	-	TRBJ2-7	TGTGCCAGCAGCCCTACTCCCGGGACTAGCCCTTCTTACGAGCAGTACTTC	CASSPTPGTSPSYEQYF
-	TRBV20-1	-	TRBJ2-5	TGCAGTGCTAGAGATCGGAGCTATCAAGAGACCCAGTACTTC	CSARDRSYQETQYF
-	TRBV12-3/TRBV12-4	few	TRBJ1-5	TGTGCCAGCAGTGCCGGTCTCCTCAGTGGACCCCAGCATTTT	CASSAGLLSGPQHF
-	TRBV9	few	TRBJ1-6	TGTGCCAGCAGCGTAGCCCCGGTCGACGTCGAGGCCCTCCACTTT	CASSVAPVDVEALHF
TRBD1	TRBV20-1	few	TRBJ2-5	TGCAGTGCCGAATTGACAGGGCAAGAGACCCAGTACTTC	CSAELTGQETQYF
-	TRBV9	many	TRBJ1-3	TGTGCCAGCAGCCGAAATTTCCCCGGAAACACCATATATTTT	CASSRNFPGNTIYF
TRBD1	TRBV30	few	TRBJ1-2	TGTGCCTGGAGTTCGGGACAGAACTATGGCTACACCTTC	CAWSSGQNYGYTF
TRBD2	TRBV14	few	TRBJ2-7	TGTGCCAGCAGCCCTTTCGGGGGTCTAGCGGACTACGAGCAGTACTTC	CASSPFGGLADYEQYF